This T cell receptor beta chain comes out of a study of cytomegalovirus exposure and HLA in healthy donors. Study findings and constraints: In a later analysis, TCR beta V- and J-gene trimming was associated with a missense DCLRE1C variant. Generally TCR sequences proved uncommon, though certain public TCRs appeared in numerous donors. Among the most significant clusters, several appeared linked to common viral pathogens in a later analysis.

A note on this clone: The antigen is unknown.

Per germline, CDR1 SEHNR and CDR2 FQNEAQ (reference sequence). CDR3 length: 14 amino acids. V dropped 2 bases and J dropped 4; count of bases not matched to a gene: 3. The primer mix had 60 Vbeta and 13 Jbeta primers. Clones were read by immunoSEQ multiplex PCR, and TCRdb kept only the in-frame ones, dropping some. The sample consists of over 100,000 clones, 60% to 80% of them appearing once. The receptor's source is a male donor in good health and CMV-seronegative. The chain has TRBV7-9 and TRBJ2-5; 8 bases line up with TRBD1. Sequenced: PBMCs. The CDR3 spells CASSLFDRGETQYF. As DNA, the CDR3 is TGTGCCAGCAGCTTATTCGACAGGGGAGAGACCCAGTACTTC.